This T cell receptor (beta chain) came from a study of T cell repertoires in cytomegalovirus infection. Whole-study context: Selection of CMV epitopes for the study included recently identified HLA-C-restricted and well-studied HLA-B-restricted ones. The public TCR beta signatures pointed to both CMV infection and matching HLA type.

TCRdb passed the reads through MiXCR, listing each CDR3 protein once. Of about 830,000 distinct CDR3 sequences listed, 30% to 35% are singletons. The study's findings and limits: The response measured ex vivo was dominated by TCR beta clonotypes (HLA-C-restricted and CMV-specific). Identification of carriers of CMV plus the relevant HLA was achieved through cumulative public TCR beta family frequency.

Of note for this clonotype: Its matching antigen is unknown.

The clonotype originates from a human donor in good health (CMV status not recorded). Some clones in this sample may be carry-over from other donors' samples. This sample comprised cultured CD8+ T cells from PBMCs, obtained from culture after CMV antigen stimulation.

CDR3 sequence (DNA): TGTGCCAGCAGTTTTGTACCTTATGAAGCTTTCTTT. It encodes CASSFVPYEAFF. The genes are TRBV28 and TRBJ1-1; D uncertain. Per the germline V gene, CDR1 is MDHEN and CDR2 is SYDVKM. Trimming pared 3 bases from V and 7 bases from J, leaving 9 bases between. The CDR3 is made up of 12 amino acids.